A single TCR beta chain is shown here with its context. This clonotype was seen only a few times. This receptor's antigen is unknown. It has no much larger one-base neighbor in the sample; base qualities were not kept. Interpreted using the paper, the treatment or condition label stands for: approximately 9-day PBMC culture with coronavirus spike peptide pools or control peptides (ViraFEST assay). To expand antigen-specific T cells with peptide pools and then pick out the expanded clonotypes through TCR sequencing, the study relied on the ViraFEST assay. The convalescent patients' positive SARS-CoV-2 PCR tests were from March to December 2020, which was before the Alpha, Beta and Delta variants emerged in the United States. PBMCs were cultured at roughly 1.8 million per well in IMDM supplemented with about 5.5% human AB serum and around 9.5 IU/ml IL-2, with about 10 ug/ml peptide pools added. Half of the culture medium was replaced with fresh IL-2-containing medium on days 3 and 7. Once the cells had been in culture for around 10 days, the EasySep CD4+ T cell isolation kit was used to isolate CD4+ T cells by negative selection. Ficoll-Paque Plus gradient centrifugation was used to isolate PBMCs from whole blood, and the isolated PBMCs were then either used fresh or cryopreserved at -140C. Culture conditions were generally each tested in triplicate wells.

Receptor amplification or capture employed PCR. DNA from cultured CD4+ T cells underwent TCR sequencing with the Oncomine TCR Beta short-read assay at the Johns Hopkins FTIC core. The QIAamp micro DNA kit was used to extract genomic DNA from the cultured CD4+ T cells. Oncomine TCR Beta libraries from cultured CD4+ T cells were pooled with unique dual indexes and sequenced on an Illumina iSeq 100. As for the authors' bioinformatics: Non-productive sequences were removed, and CDR3s that did not start with C, did not end with F or W, or were shorter than 7 amino acids were discarded. Antigen-specific clonotypes were identified with the MANAFEST web application by comparing peptide-stimulated wells with reference and other culture wells. An FDR below 0.05, an odds ratio above 5, and a productive frequency above 0.1% in at least two of three replicate wells were required for clones to be considered positive. Clonotypes that were significantly expanded in both SARS-CoV-2 spike wells and at least one common cold coronavirus spike condition were defined as cross-reactive. Using R version 3.6.1, CDR3 homology was evaluated through Levenshtein distances (stringdist) along with unrooted phylogenetic trees (ape). TCRdb handled the public reads itself, with Q25 trimming in fastp and clone calling in MiXCR, and kept productive beta chains. All rows with the same CDR3 protein become a single entry with the most common DNA and genes. V and J calls and clone size were set by TCRdb, not the authors. Here the sample has roughly 16,000 distinct CDR3 sequences; roughly 53% occur a single time. Roughly 12% of the sample belongs to the ten largest clones.

The data originate from a study of vaccination and CD4 T cells after COVID-19 (dated by TCRdb to between 2022 and 2023). For context, the study as a whole: SARS-CoV-2 positivity had been established in the convalescent patients by nasal swab PCR, and mild disease was recorded in under ten of these patients and severe disease in one. The convalescent cohort included six males and four females, with two Hispanic individuals, seven Caucasians, two Asians and one multiracial person. Participants received two doses of either the Pfizer-BioNTech BNT162b2 vaccine (n=8) or the Moderna mRNA-1273 vaccine (n=2). Post-COVID blood samples from convalescent patients were collected a median of around 100 days after diagnosis, with a range of roughly 35 to 161 days. Post-vaccine blood samples were obtained a median of about 70 days after the second vaccine dose, with a range of about 14 to 250 days. Culture stimuli were overlapping spike peptide pools from SARS-CoV-2 and from the common cold coronaviruses HCoV-NL63, HCoV-OC43 and HCoV-229E. In control cultures, a CEFX viral epitope pool was used as positive control, an HIV-1 Nef peptide pool was used as negative control, or no peptide was added. In under twelve COVID-19 convalescent patients and a few infection-naive healthy vaccine recipients, researchers compared the spike-specific CD4+ TCR repertoire from before mRNA vaccination with the repertoire from after.

The study at large found these results: Although the median number of SARS-CoV-2-reactive clonotypes went up from roughly 22 after infection to approximately 40 after vaccination, the increase was not significant. In convalescent patients, a median roughly 85% of post-vaccine SARS-CoV-2-reactive clones were detected only after vaccination, suggesting vaccine-specific priming. Of the vaccine-specific clones in convalescent patients, 304 of 307, or nearly all, reacted only to SARS-CoV-2 spike and did not cross-react with common cold coronaviruses. Only a relatively small number of convalescent patients were included in the study, and early timepoints following natural infection were not analyzed.

Sequencing was done on a sample of CD4+ T cells from blood, cultured in vitro. This clonotype was sampled from a human donor who had recovered from COVID-19.

The bases are TGTGCCACCAGCAATAGCGGGGGAAACCAAGAGACCCAGTACTTC. This codes for CATSNSGGNQETQYF. The rearranged chain carries TRBV15 and TRBJ2-5; 9 bases in between match TRBD2. CDR1 and CDR2, per the germline V gene (reference sequence), are LNHNV and YYDKDF. Relative to germline, V is missing 4 bases and J is missing 0 bases, with 3 bases of the junction outside any gene match. The CDR3 runs 15 amino acids, cysteine and phenylalanine included. Solely the CDR3 DNA is kept, with 45 bases framed from the first base.